This T cell receptor (beta chain) was identified in a study of breast tumors, draining lymph nodes, adjacent tissues. The CDR3 consists of 14 residues. The ends lost 4 bases at V and 7 bases at J; junction bases unmatched: 6. Germline V gene data show CDR1 as SGHTA and CDR2 as FQGNSA. TCRdb independently ran MiXCR on the multiplex PCR reads; one entry per CDR3 protein. The sample lists some 10,000 distinct CDR3 sequences, about 56% occurring once. Points from the study as a whole: Luminal-like breast cancer showed significantly higher tumor–nontumor repertoire similarity than basal-like. Most tumor T cells seemingly derive from lymph node, then expand in tumor. Tumor T cell lymph node origin was a supported hypothesis, not proven. Tumors had less TCR diversity than lymph nodes, more than nontumor tissue.

This clonotype was detected many times. Antigen specificity is unknown. The receptor's source is a female donor with breast cancer. Some clones in this sample may be carry-over from other donors' samples. Sequenced input: breast tumor tissue. V gene TRBV7-2 combines with J gene TRBJ2-2, with 7 bases identical to TRBD2. CDR3 DNA sequence: TGTGCCAGCAGCTGGGGGGGTGGAGGCGGGGAGCTGTTTTTT. Translating gives CASSWGGGGGELFF.